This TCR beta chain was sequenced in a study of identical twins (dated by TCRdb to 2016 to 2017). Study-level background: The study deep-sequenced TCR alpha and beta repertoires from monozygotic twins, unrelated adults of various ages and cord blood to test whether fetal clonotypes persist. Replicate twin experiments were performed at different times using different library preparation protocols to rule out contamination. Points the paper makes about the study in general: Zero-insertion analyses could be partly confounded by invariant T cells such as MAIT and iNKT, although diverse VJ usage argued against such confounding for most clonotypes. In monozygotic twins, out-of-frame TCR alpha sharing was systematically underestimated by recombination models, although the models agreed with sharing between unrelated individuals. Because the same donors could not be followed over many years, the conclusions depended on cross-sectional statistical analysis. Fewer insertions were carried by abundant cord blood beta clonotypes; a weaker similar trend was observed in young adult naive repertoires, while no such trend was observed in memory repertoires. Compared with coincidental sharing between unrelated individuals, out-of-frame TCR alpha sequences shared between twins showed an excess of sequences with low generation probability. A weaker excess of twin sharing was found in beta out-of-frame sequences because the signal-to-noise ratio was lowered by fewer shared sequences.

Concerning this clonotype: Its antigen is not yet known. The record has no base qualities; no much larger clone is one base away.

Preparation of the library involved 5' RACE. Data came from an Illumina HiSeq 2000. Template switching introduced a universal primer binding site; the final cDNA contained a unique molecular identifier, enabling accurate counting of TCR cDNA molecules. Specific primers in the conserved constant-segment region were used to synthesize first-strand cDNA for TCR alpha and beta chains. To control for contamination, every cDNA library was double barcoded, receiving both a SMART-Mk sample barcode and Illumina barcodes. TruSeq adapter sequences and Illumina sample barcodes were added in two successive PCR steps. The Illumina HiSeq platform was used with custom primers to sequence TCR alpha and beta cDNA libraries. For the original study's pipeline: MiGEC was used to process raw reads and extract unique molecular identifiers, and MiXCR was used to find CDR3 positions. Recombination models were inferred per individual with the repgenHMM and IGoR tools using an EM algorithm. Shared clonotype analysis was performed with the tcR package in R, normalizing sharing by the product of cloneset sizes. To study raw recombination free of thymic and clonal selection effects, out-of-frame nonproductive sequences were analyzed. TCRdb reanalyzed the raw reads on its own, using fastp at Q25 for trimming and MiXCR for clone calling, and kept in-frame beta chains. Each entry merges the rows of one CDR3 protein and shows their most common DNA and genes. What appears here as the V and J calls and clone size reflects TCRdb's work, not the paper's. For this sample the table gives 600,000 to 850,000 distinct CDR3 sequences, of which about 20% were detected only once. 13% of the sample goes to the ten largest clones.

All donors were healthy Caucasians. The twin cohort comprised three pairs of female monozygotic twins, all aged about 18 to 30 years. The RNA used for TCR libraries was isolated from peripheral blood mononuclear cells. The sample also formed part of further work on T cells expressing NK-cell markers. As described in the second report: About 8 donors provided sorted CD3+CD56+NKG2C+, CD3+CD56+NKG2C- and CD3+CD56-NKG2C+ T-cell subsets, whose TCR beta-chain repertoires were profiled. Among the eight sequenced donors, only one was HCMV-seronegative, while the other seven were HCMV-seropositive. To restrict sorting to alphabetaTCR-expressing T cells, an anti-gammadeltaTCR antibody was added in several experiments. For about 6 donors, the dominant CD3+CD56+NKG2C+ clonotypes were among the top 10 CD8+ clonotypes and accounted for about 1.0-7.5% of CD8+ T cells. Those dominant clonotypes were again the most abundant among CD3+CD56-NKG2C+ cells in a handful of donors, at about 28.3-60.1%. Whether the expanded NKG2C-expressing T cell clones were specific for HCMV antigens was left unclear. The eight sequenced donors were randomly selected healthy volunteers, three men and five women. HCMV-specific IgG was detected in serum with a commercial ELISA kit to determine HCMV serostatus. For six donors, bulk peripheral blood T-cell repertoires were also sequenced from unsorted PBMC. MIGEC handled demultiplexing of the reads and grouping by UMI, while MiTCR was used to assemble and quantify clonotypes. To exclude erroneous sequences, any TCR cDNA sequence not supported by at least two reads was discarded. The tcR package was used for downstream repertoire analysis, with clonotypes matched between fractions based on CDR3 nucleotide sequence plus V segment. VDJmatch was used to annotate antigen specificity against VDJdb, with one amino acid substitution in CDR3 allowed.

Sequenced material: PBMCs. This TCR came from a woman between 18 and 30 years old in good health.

The DNA is as follows: TGCGCCAGCAGCTTCTCGGGACAGGTGGACGAGCAGTACTTC. Its translation reads: CASSFSGQVDEQYF. This sequence uses TRBV5-1 and TRBJ2-7, with 8 bases in between that match TRBD1. The germline V end is reduced by 2 bases and the J end by 5 bases; junction bases left unmatched: 6. The CDR3 runs 14 amino acids, cysteine and phenylalanine included. Only the CDR3 DNA is retained, 42 bases long and in frame from the first base. Reading the germline V gene gives CDR1 SGHRS and CDR2 YFSETQ.